These T cell receptor beta chains were read from a single sample in a study of technical replicates of blood from several donors. Method: immunoSEQ multiplex PCR; TCRdb's copy keeps in-frame clones and lacks some. Among around 85,000 clones listed, about 93% were seen once. The specimen was T cells isolated from PBMCs. These receptor sequences come from a human donor in good health. Each CDR3 is given with its conserved first and last residue. The D gene is left open where the match is weak. A clone size is listed for some rows: how often the clone was seen (once, few, many), or a class if it is expanded.

d_call,v_call,j_call,clone_size,cdr3_aa,cdr3_nt
.,TRBV5-1,TRBJ1-2,.,CASSLEEGPYGYTF,TGCGCCAGCAGCTTGGAGGAGGGGCCCTATGGCTACACCTTC
.,TRBV27,TRBJ1-4,.,CASSLRQGNEKLFF,TGTGCCAGCAGTTTACGGCAGGGTAATGAAAAACTGTTTTTT
.,TRBV6-1,TRBJ1-6,.,CASSEASNSPLHF,TGTGCCAGCAGTGAAGCTAGTAATTCACCCCTCCACTTT
.,TRBV6-4,TRBJ2-3,.,CASSESTGDTQYF,TGTGCCAGCAGCGAATCGACAGGAGATACGCAGTATTTT
.,TRBV5-4,TRBJ1-2,.,CASSSRAQESLYGYTF,TGTGCCAGCAGCTCGAGGGCGCAGGAATCTCTCTATGGCTACACCTTC
TRBD2,TRBV4-1,TRBJ2-7,.,CASSQVLPPGLAGGNYYEQYF,TGCGCCAGCAGCCAAGTCCTACCCCCGGGACTAGCGGGAGGCAACTACTACGAGCAGTACTTC
TRBD2,TRBV28,TRBJ2-3,.,CASGGGGSDTQYF,TGTGCCAGCGGCGGGGGGGGTTCGGATACGCAGTATTTT
TRBD2,TRBV19,TRBJ2-3,.,CASSMPSGGATDTQYF,TGTGCCAGTAGTATGCCTAGCGGGGGGGCCACAGATACGCAGTATTTT
TRBD2,TRBV27,TRBJ2-7,once,CASSFYLAGGRYEQYF,TGTGCCAGCAGTTTTTATTTGGCGGGAGGGCGCTACGAGCAGTACTTC
.,TRBV29-1,TRBJ1-2,once,CSVEVRNYGYTF,TGCAGCGTTGAAGTCCGGAACTATGGCTACACCTTC
.,TRBV6-5,TRBJ1-5,once,CASSLNRLLNQPQHF,TGTGCCAGCAGTCTCAACCGACTGCTCAATCAGCCCCAGCATTTT
.,TRBV10-2,TRBJ1-1,.,CASNQGNTEAFF,TGCGCCAGCAATCAGGGAAACACTGAAGCTTTCTTT
TRBD1,TRBV5-1,TRBJ1-5,.,CASSSGTGDSNQPQHF,TGCGCCAGCAGCTCAGGAACAGGGGATAGCAATCAGCCCCAGCATTTT
.,TRBV7-8,TRBJ1-5,.,CASSSRGLGNQPQHF,TGTGCCAGCAGCTCCAGGGGATTGGGCAATCAGCCCCAGCATTTT
TRBD1,TRBV6-1,TRBJ1-2,.,CASRDRGYGYTF,TGTGCCAGCAGGGACAGGGGCTATGGCTACACCTTC
TRBD1,TRBV5-1,TRBJ2-7,.,CASSWTGASGEQYF,TGCGCCAGCAGCTGGACAGGGGCCAGTGGCGAGCAGTACTTC
TRBD1,TRBV7-9,TRBJ2-7,.,CASSAGTAEYF,TGTGCCAGCAGCGCCGGGACAGCCGAATACTTC
.,TRBV6-5,TRBJ1-1,.,CASSSRTEAFF,TGTGCCAGCAGTTCCAGAACTGAAGCTTTCTTT
.,TRBV15,TRBJ1-1,few,CATSRDSWGLRNTEAFF,TGTGCCACCAGCAGAGATTCTTGGGGGCTCAGGAACACTGAAGCTTTCTTT
.,TRBV6-5,TRBJ2-7,.,CASSYPRGGVWEQYF,TGTGCCAGCAGTTACCCGAGGGGGGGAGTATGGGAGCAGTACTTC
.,TRBV9,TRBJ2-5,.,CASSPQGGREETQYF,TGTGCCAGCAGCCCCCAAGGAGGTCGAGAAGAGACCCAGTACTTC
TRBD2,TRBV11-3,TRBJ2-1,.,CASSLDPGLVNEQFF,TGTGCCAGCAGCTTAGATCCGGGACTAGTCAATGAGCAGTTCTTC
TRBD1,TRBV28,TRBJ1-4,.,CASSRGLRVFEKLFF,TGTGCCAGCAGTAGGGGGCTTAGGGTTTTCGAAAAACTGTTTTTT
TRBD2,TRBV11-2,TRBJ2-7,.,CASSLGDGRAYEQYF,TGTGCCAGCAGCTTAGGCGACGGGAGGGCCTACGAGCAGTACTTC
TRBD1,TRBV7-9,TRBJ2-1,.,CASSLWTGGGPLEQFF,TGTGCCAGCAGCTTATGGACAGGGGGCGGCCCGCTCGAGCAGTTCTTC
.,TRBV6-1,TRBJ1-1,.,CASSEGSGYTEAFF,TGTGCCAGCAGTGAAGGGAGCGGGTACACTGAAGCTTTCTTT
.,TRBV27,TRBJ2-7,.,CASGNYEQYF,TGTGCCAGCGGCAACTACGAGCAGTACTTC
TRBD1,TRBV2,TRBJ1-1,.,CASSDGPGGVPDAFF,TGTGCCAGCAGTGACGGCCCAGGGGGCGTTCCCGATGCTTTCTTT
.,TRBV9,TRBJ2-1,.,CASSVGRNSWEQFF,TGTGCCAGCAGCGTAGGCCGTAACTCGTGGGAGCAGTTCTTC
.,TRBV19,TRBJ1-1,.,CASSIRALAEGEAFF,TGTGCCAGTAGTATTAGAGCCCTCGCGGAGGGTGAAGCTTTCTTT
.,TRBV5-4,TRBJ2-3,.,CASSLGGTSDTQYF,TGTGCCAGCAGCTTGGGAGGGACATCAGATACGCAGTATTTT